Below, 28 T cell receptor beta chains from the same sample are listed, as sequenced in a study of cytomegalovirus exposure and HLA in healthy donors. The PCR used 60 Vbeta and 13 Jbeta primers. Only in-frame clones appear in the TCRdb table, and some are missing; sequencing was by immunoSEQ multiplex PCR. Of approximately 110,000 clones in the sample, roughly 80% were seen once. Input material: PBMCs. All receptors derive from a man aged 25-40 years in good health and CMV-seropositive.

The V call is TRBV6-1, the J call TRBJ1-1, with D possibly TRBD1 on 6 matching bases. The germline V gene has CDR1 MNHNS and CDR2 SASEGT. This CDR3 region has 13 residues. CDR3 bases: TGTGGCACCACCCTACAGGGTTACACTGAAGCTTTCTTT. Translating it yields CGTTLQGYTEAFF.

In its sample, this clone was seen once. The chain combines TRBV19 with TRBJ1-2; 9 positions match TRBD1. Germline V gives CDR1 LNHDA, CDR2 SQIVND (reference sequence). V lost 4 bases and J lost 7; bases outside the gene matches: 10. The CDR3 extends over 15 amino acids. The CDR3 DNA is TGTGCCAGTAGTACCCCTGACAGGGGGATAATTGGCTACACCTTC. It codes for CASSTPDRGIIGYTF.

J is TRBJ1-1 and V is TRBV5-1, with D perhaps TRBD1 (5 bases). Trimming stripped 0 bases from V and 1 base from J, with 7 bases between. The CDR3 is made up of 14 amino acids. CDR1 SGHRS and CDR2 YFSETQ come from the germline V gene. Here the CDR3 DNA reads TGCGCCAGCAGCTTGGTAGGGGAGAACACTGAAGCTTTCTTT. Its translation: CASSLVGENTEAFF.

Turning to this clone: Other DNA sequences in this specimen translate into the identical CDR3. The chain uses TRBV30 and TRBJ1-5; D might be TRBD1 (6 bases). The CDR3 sequence is 13 residues long. Germline CDR1 and CDR2: GTSNPN and SVGIG (reference sequence). Trimming left V 1 base short and J 2 bases short, with 6 bases between. CDR3 residues: CAWSGQGNQPQHF. CDR3 coding DNA: TGTGCCTGGAGTGGACAGGGCAATCAGCCCCAGCATTTT.

This sequence joins TRBV30 and TRBJ2-3; possibly TRBD1 for D (5 bases). CDR3 length: 14 amino acids. CDR1 and CDR2 from the germline V gene are GTSNPN and SVGIG (reference sequence). V dropped 1 base and J dropped 5 bases, with 13 bases sitting between them. The CDR3 DNA reads TGTGCCTGGAGTGGGCAGGGAATAATAGATACGCAGTATTTT. Amino acid sequence: CAWSGQGIIDTQYF. The variable domain in full, completed from reference TRBV30 and TRBJ2-3, reads SQTIHQWPATLVQPVGSPLSLECTVEGTSNPNLYWYRQAAGRGLQLLFYSVGIGQISSEVPQNLSASRPQDRQFILSSKKLLLSDSGFYLCAWSGQGIIDTQYFGPGTRLTVL.

The rearrangement uses TRBV11-1 and TRBJ2-3; D might be TRBD1 (6 bases). V lost 4 bases and J lost 5, with 13 bases in between. There are 14 residues in the CDR3. CDR1 is SGHAT, CDR2 FQDESV, per germline (reference sequence). The CDR3 region has the DNA TGTGCCAGCAGCTCATGGACAGCCGGAGATACGCAGTATTTT. This gives the protein CASSSWTAGDTQYF.

V gene TRBV4-1 combines with J gene TRBJ2-5, with D perhaps matching TRBD2 (5 bases). V was pared by 0 bases and J by 4 bases, with 15 bases between. Germline V lookup: CDR1 MGHRA, CDR2 YSYEKL. The CDR3 runs to 16 residues. The CDR3 bases are TGCGCCAGCAGCCAAGATCGTAGTACTAGTCTAGAGACCCAGTACTTC. It translates to CASSQDRSTSLETQYF.

The chain couples TRBV5-3 to TRBJ2-7; D uncertain. TRBV5-3 is identified as an open reading frame with a role that is uncertain. The CDR3 consists of 15 residues. V lost 5 bases, J lost 5 bases, and 20 bases lay in between. The CDR3, as DNA: TGTGCCAGAAGGGCCCCTGCCCCGCGGAGAGACGAGCAGTACGTC. This sequence encodes CARRAPAPRRDEQYV.

This rearrangement joins TRBV7-9 to TRBJ1-2; D might be TRBD1 (6 bases). Germline V gene data show CDR1 as SEHNR and CDR2 as FQNEAQ (reference sequence). This CDR3 has 13 amino acids. The V gene lost 4 bases and the J gene lost 6 bases, with 12 bases spanning the gap. The CDR3 DNA is TGTGCCAGCAGCTGGGGGCGCGGTAATGGCTACACCTTC. It specifies CASSWGRGNGYTF.

The V call is TRBV5-1, the J call TRBJ2-3; no definite D call. Germline V gene sequence: CDR1 SGHRS, CDR2 YFSETQ. This CDR3 spans 14 amino acids. V shed 2 bases and J shed 2 bases, with 9 bases lying between them. CDR3 sequence reads: CASSFYSNTDTQYF. DNA of the CDR3: TGCGCCAGCAGCTTCTACAGCAACACAGATACGCAGTATTTT. The entire variable domain, with the rest obtained from reference TRBV5-1 and TRBJ2-3, is as follows: KAGVTQTPRYLIKTRGQQVTLSCSPISGHRSVSWYQQTPGQGLQFLFEYFSETQRNKGNFPGRFSGRQFSNSRSEMNVSTLELGDSALYLCASSFYSNTDTQYFGPGTRLTVL.

Concerning this clone: At one end, the junction sequence differs from germline, possibly due to a read error. DNA for the CDR3: TGTGCCAGCAGCGCCCGGACAGTATTTCGCCTCTTT. This gives the protein CASSARTVFRLF. V gene TRBV6-1 combines with J gene TRBJ1-1, with D possibly being TRBD1 (6 bases). CDR3 size: 12 residues. Germline CDR1 reads MNHNS; CDR2 reads SASEGT.

The chain recombines TRBV27 with TRBJ2-7, with TRBD2 identical over 9 bases. V shed 2 bases, J shed 0 bases, and the junction held 2 bases outside the gene matches. Germline V CDR1 and CDR2: MNHEY, SMNVEV (reference sequence). The CDR3 has 15 residues. The CDR3 sequence: CASSLSGGFSYEQYF. The DNA of the CDR3 is TGTGCCAGCAGTTTAAGCGGGGGGTTCTCCTACGAGCAGTACTTC.

The V gene is TRBV5-8, the J gene TRBJ2-2; 13 bases map to TRBD2. From germline, CDR1 is SGHTS and CDR2 YDEGEE. The length of the CDR3 is 15 residues. V lost 1 base, J lost 6 bases, and 0 bases stayed unmatched. The CDR3 DNA sequence: TGTGCCAGCAGCTTGACTAGCGGGAGGGCCGGGGAGCTGTTTTTT. It yields the protein CASSLTSGRAGELFF.

The genes are TRBV7-3 and TRBJ2-1, with 9 positions matching TRBD2. V shed 5 bases and J 8 bases; nucleotides not matched to a gene: 7. The CDR3 covers 14 residues. Germline V gene data show CDR1 as SGHTA and CDR2 as FQGTGA. CDR3: CASSRGGAADEQFF. The CDR3 coding sequence is TGTGCCAGCAGCCGCGGGGGGGCCGCGGATGAGCAGTTCTTC.

This chain connects TRBV5-4 to TRBJ2-3, with a weak D call TRBD1 (7 bases). The V and J ends lost 0 bases and 6 bases respectively, with 14 bases between them. The V gene's germline CDR1 is SGHNT and CDR2 YYREEE (reference sequence). This CDR3 region has 15 residues. CDR3 in DNA: TGTGCCAGCAGCTTGGGGCAGGGGGGCATGGATACGCAGTATTTT. Its protein product is CASSLGQGGMDTQYF.

The chain carries TRBV5-4 and TRBJ2-6; 11 positions match TRBD1. V dropped 4 bases and J dropped 3; count of bases not matched to a gene: 9. Per germline, CDR1 SGHNT and CDR2 YYREEE (reference sequence). The CDR3 covers 18 residues. CDR3 coding DNA: TGTGCCAGCAGCCAGGACAGGGGGCGCTTTGGTGGGGCCAACGTCCTGACTTTC. The encoded protein is CASSQDRGRFGGANVLTF.

This chain joins TRBV5-6 and TRBJ2-7; 8 bases fit TRBD2. Germline values: CDR1 SGHDT, CDR2 YYEEEE. The V segment lost 4 bases and the J segment 3 bases; nucleotides outside the gene matches: 12. The CDR3 spans 16 residues. The CDR3, as DNA: TGTGCCAGCAGCCCCGTGGGGAGCGGGAGCGTCTACGAGCAGTACGTC. This gives the protein CASSPVGSGSVYEQYV.

The CDR3 DNA reads TGCGCCAGCAGCTTGTCGGTTGACACCGGGGAGCTGTTTTTT. It encodes CASSLSVDTGELFF. J is TRBJ2-2 and V is TRBV5-1; no firm D call. Germline loops: CDR1 SGHRS, CDR2 YFSETQ. V lost 1 base to trimming and J lost 3 bases, with 7 bases between them. The CDR3 is 14 amino acids.

With regard to this clone: Relative to the germline gene, one junction end is altered; a read error may explain this. The same CDR3 can be traced to other DNA sequences in this sample. This chain connects TRBV7-2 to TRBJ2-1; 14 bases line up with TRBD2. This CDR3 comprises 15 residues. The germline CDR1 and CDR2 sequences are SGHTA and FQGNSA. The CDR3 here is CASSLGGLAGAEQFF. CDR3 coding DNA: TGTGCTAGCAGCTTAGGGGGACTAGCGGGGGCTGAGCAGTTCTTC.

V and J are TRBV7-2 and TRBJ2-5, with D tentatively TRBD2 (6 bases). There are 14 residues in the CDR3. Germline V lookup: CDR1 SGHTA, CDR2 FQGNSA. V dropped 6 bases and J dropped 2 bases, with 13 bases sitting between them. The CDR3 sequence: CASRGGGTQETQYF. CDR3 DNA: TGTGCCAGCAGGGGGGGTGGTACGCAAGAGACCCAGTACTTC.

This chain uses TRBV5-1 with TRBJ2-7; D possibly corresponds to TRBD1 (6 bases). The CDR3 extends over 13 amino acids. Trimming removed 4 bases at V and 5 bases at J, with 13 bases between. CDR1 is SGHRS and CDR2 is YFSETQ in the germline V gene. In DNA, the CDR3 is TGCGCCAGCAGCGCTCAGGGGTTCGACGAGCAGTACGTC. Its translation: CASSAQGFDEQYV.

The genes are TRBV6-6 and TRBJ1-2, with 8 bases lining up with TRBD1. The CDR3 is 14 residues long. The V and J ends lost 6 bases and 7 bases, in that order; junction bases with no gene match: 10. Germline values: CDR1 MNHNY, CDR2 SVGAGI (reference sequence). Here the CDR3 reads CASSLLDRGTGYTF. DNA of the CDR3: TGTGCCAGCAGCCTCCTTGACAGGGGTACTGGCTACACCTTC.

This chain connects TRBV9 to TRBJ2-3, with TRBD1 matching over 11 bases. CDR3 length: 16 residues. Germline values: CDR1 SGDLS, CDR2 YYNGEE. V lost 7 bases to trimming and J lost 6 bases; unmatched junction nucleotides: 13. CDR3 DNA sequence: TGTGCCAGCCCCGGTGAAGGACAGGGGGCGAGTGATACGCAGTATTTT. It yields the protein CASPGEGQGASDTQYF.

The chain uses TRBV18 and TRBJ2-7; no reliable D call. This CDR3 region has 11 residues. With 8 bases removed from V and 6 bases from J, the gap between germline ends came to 11 bases. Germline V gene lookup returns CDR1 KGHSH and CDR2 LQKENI. The CDR3 region has the DNA TGTGCCAGCGGAGACTTGGGCGAGCAGTACTTC. Translating gives CASGDLGEQYF.

V and J are TRBV5-4 and TRBJ2-1; TRBD2 matches at 10 bases. Germline V gene data show CDR1 as SGHNT and CDR2 as YYREEE (reference sequence). V was clipped by 4 bases and J by 8 bases; unmatched bases: 9. This CDR3 is built from 15 residues. The CDR3 spells CASSRSGGTRDEQFF. CDR3 DNA sequence: TGTGCCAGCAGCCGTAGCGGGGGGACCCGCGATGAGCAGTTCTTC.

Here the CDR3 DNA reads TGCGCCAGCAGCTTGGGCAGCGGGGGGCTAACGTCCGGGGAGCTGTTTTTT. Encoded protein: CASSLGSGGLTSGELFF. The V gene is TRBV5-1, the J gene TRBJ2-2, with 9 bases identical to TRBD2. The CDR3 length is 17 residues. Trimming took 0 bases from V and 6 from J; bases not matched to a gene: 9. The germline gives CDR1 SGHRS, CDR2 YFSETQ. The full variable domain, rest sourced from reference TRBV5-1 and TRBJ2-2, is KAGVTQTPRYLIKTRGQQVTLSCSPISGHRSVSWYQQTPGQGLQFLFEYFSETQRNKGNFPGRFSGRQFSNSRSEMNVSTLELGDSALYLCASSLGSGGLTSGELFFGEGSRLTVL.

The rearrangement links TRBV28 to TRBJ2-7, with 11 bases fitting TRBD1. V lost 6 bases, J lost 3 bases, and 4 bases stayed unmatched. CDR3 length equals 14 residues. Germline loops: CDR1 MDHEN, CDR2 SYDVKM. This chain's CDR3 is CASSGQGAGYEQYF. The CDR3 bases are TGTGCCAGCAGCGGACAGGGGGCCGGCTACGAGCAGTACTTC.

The chain links TRBV30 to TRBJ1-3; D possibly corresponds to TRBD1 (6 bases). With 2 bases removed from V and 6 bases from J, the gap between germline ends came to 11 bases. CDR1 is GTSNPN and CDR2 is SVGIG in the germline V gene (reference sequence). The CDR3 extends over 13 amino acids. The CDR3 nucleotides read TGTGCCTGGAGTAACAGGGACGTAAACACCATATATTTT. Translated: CAWSNRDVNTIYF.